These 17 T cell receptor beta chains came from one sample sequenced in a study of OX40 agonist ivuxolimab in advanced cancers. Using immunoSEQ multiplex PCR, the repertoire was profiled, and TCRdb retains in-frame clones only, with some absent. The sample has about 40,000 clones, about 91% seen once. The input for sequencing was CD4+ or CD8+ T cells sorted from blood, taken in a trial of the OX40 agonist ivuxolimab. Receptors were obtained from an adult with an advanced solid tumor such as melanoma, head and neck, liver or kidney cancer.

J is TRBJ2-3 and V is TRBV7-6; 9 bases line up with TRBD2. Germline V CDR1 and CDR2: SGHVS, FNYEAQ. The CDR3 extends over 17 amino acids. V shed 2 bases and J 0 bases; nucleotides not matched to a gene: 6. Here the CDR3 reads CASSLLPSGTSTDTQYF. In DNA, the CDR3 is TGTGCCAGCAGCTTATTACCTAGCGGGACTAGCACAGATACGCAGTATTTT.

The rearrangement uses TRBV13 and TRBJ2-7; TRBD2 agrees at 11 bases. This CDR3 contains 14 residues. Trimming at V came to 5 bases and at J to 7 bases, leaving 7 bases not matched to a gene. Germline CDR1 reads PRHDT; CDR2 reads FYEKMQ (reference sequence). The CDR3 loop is CASSKLAGAEEQYF. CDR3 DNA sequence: TGTGCCAGCAGCAAACTAGCGGGAGCGGAGGAGCAGTACTTC. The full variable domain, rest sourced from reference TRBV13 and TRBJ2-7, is AAGVIQSPRHLIKEKRETATLKCYPIPRHDTVYWYQQGPGQDPQFLISFYEKMQSDKGSIPDRFSAQQFSDYHSELNMSSLELGDSALYFCASSKLAGAEEQYFGPGTRLTVT.

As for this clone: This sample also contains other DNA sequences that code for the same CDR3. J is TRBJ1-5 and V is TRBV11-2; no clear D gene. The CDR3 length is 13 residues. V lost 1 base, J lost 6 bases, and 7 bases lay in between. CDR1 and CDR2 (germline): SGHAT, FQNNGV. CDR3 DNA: TGTGCCAGCAGCTTAGCAGTGGGTCAGCCCCAGCATTTT. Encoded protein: CASSLAVGQPQHF.

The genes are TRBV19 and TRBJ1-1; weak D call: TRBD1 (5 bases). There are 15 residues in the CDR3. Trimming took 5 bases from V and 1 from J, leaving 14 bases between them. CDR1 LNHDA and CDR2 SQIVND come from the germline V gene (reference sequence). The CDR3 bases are TGTGCCAGTAGTTATCGAGAGGGGTCGAACACTGAAGCTTTCTTT. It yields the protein CASSYREGSNTEAFF.

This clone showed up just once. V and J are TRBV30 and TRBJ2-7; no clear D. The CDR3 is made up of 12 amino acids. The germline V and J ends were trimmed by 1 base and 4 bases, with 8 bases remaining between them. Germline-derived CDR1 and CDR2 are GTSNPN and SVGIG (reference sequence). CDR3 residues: CAWSEVFYEQYF. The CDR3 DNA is TGTGCCTGGAGTGAAGTCTTTTACGAGCAGTACTTC.

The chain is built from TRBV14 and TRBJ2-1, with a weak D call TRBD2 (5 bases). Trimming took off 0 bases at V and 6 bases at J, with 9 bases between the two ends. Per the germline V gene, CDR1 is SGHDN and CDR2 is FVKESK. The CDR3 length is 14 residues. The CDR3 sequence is CASSQERRLNEQFF. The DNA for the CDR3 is TGTGCCAGCAGCCAAGAAAGGAGGCTCAATGAGCAGTTCTTC. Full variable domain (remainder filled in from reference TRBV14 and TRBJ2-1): EAGVTQFPSHSVIEKGQTVTLRCDPISGHDNLYWYRRVMGKEIKFLLHFVKESKQDESGMPNNRFLAERTGGTYSTLKVQPAELEDSGVYFCASSQERRLNEQFFGPGTRLTVL.

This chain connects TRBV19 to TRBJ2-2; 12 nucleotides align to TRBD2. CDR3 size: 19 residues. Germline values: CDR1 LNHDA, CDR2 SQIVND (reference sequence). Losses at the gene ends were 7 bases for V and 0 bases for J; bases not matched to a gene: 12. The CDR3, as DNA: TGTGCCAGTACTCTGGACAGGACTAGCGGGGTGTCGAACACCGGGGAGCTGTTTTTT. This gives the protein CASTLDRTSGVSNTGELFF.

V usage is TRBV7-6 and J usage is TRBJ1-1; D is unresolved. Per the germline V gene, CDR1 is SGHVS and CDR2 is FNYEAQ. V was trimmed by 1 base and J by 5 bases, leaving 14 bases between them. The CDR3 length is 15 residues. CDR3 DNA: TGTGCCAGCAGCTTAGGGGTAGGGTTGCGAACTGAAGCTTTCTTT. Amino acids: CASSLGVGLRTEAFF.

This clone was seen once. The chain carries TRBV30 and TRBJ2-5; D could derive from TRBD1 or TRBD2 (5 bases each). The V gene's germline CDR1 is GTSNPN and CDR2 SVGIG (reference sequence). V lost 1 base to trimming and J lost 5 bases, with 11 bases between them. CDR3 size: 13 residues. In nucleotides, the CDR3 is TGTGCCTGGAGTGAAGACAGAGGGGAGACCCAGTACTTC. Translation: CAWSEDRGETQYF.

The CDR3 DNA reads TGTGCCAGCAGCTTAGGAGGCGGGAGACTCTACGAGCAGTACTTC. Translating it yields CASSLGGGRLYEQYF. The chain links TRBV11-2 to TRBJ2-7; 7 nucleotides align to TRBD2. From germline, CDR1 is SGHAT and CDR2 FQNNGV. The V segment lost 1 base and the J segment 3 bases; nucleotides outside the gene matches: 6. CDR3 length: 15 amino acids. The whole variable domain, remainder taken from reference TRBV11-2 and TRBJ2-7, is EAGVAQSPRYKIIEKRQSVAFWCNPISGHATLYWYQQILGQGPKLLIQFQNNGVVDDSQLPKDRFSAERLKGVDSTLKIQPAKLEDSAVYLCASSLGGGRLYEQYFGPGTRLTVT.

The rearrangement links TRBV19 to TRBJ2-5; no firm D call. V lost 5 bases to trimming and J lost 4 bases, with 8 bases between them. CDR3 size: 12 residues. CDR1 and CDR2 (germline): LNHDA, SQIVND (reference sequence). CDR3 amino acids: CASSPLGETQYF. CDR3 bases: TGTGCCAGTAGTCCCCTGGGAGAGACCCAGTACTTC.

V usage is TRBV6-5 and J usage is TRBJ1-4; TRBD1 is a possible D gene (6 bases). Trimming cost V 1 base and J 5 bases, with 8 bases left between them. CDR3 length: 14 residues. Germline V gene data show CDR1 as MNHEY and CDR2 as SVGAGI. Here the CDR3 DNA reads TGTGCCAGCAGTTACTTCGGGGGCAATGAAAAACTGTTTTTT. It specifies CASSYFGGNEKLFF.

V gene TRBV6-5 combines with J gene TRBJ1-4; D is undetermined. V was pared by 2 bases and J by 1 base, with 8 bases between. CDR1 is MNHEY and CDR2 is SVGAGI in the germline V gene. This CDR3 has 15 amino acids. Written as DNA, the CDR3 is TGTGCCAGCAGTTACCTGGCGGAAACTAATGAAAAACTGTTTTTT. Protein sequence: CASSYLAETNEKLFF.

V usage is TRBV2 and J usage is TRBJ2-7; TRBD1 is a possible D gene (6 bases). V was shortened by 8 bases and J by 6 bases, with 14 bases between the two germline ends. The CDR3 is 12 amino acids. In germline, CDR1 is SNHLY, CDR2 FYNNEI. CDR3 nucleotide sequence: TGTGCCAGCGGCTGGGGGCAGTCCGAGCAGTACTTC. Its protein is CASGWGQSEQYF.

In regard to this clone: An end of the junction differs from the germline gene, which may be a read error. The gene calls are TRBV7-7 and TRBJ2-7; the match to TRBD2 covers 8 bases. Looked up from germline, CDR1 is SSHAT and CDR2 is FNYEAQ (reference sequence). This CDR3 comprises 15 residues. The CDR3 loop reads CASSQGLAESYEQYF. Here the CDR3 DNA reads TGTGCTAGCAGCCAAGGACTAGCCGAGTCCTACGAGCAGTACTTC. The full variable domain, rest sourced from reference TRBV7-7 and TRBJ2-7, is GAGVSQSPRYKVTKRGQDVTLRCDPISSHATLYWYQQALGQGPEFLTYFNYEAQPDKSGLPSDRFSAERPEGSISTLTIQRTEQRDSAMYRCASSQGLAESYEQYFGPGTRLTVT.

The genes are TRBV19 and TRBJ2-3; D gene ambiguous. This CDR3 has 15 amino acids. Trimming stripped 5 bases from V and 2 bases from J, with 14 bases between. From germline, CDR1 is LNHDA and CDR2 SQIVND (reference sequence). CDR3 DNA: TGTGCCAGTAGTTTGACGGGTCAACTCACAGATACGCAGTATTTT. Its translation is CASSLTGQLTDTQYF.

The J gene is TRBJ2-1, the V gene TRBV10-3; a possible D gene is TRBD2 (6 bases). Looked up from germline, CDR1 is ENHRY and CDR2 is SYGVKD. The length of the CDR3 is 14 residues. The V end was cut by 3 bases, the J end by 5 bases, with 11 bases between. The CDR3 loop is CAISEMVADNEQFF. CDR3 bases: TGTGCCATCAGTGAAATGGTAGCGGACAATGAGCAGTTCTTC.